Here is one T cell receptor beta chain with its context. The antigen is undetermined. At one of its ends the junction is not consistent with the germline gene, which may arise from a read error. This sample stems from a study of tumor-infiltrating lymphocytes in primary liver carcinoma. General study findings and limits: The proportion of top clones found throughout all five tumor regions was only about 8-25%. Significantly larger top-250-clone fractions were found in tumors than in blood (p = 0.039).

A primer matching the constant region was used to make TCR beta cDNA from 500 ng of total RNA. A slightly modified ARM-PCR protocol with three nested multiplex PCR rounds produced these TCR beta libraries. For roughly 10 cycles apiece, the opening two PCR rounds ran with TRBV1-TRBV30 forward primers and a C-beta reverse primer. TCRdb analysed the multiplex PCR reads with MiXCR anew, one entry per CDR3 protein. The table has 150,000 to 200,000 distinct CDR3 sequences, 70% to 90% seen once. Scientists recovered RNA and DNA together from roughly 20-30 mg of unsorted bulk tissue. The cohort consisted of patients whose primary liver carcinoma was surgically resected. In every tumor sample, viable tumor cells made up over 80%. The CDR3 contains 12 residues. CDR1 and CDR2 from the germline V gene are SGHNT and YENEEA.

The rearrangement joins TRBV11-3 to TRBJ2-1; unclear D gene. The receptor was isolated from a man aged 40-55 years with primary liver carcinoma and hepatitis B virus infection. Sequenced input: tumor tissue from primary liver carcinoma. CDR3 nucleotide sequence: TGTGCCAGCAGTTTAAATCCCAATGAGCAGATCTTC. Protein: CASSLNPNEQIF.